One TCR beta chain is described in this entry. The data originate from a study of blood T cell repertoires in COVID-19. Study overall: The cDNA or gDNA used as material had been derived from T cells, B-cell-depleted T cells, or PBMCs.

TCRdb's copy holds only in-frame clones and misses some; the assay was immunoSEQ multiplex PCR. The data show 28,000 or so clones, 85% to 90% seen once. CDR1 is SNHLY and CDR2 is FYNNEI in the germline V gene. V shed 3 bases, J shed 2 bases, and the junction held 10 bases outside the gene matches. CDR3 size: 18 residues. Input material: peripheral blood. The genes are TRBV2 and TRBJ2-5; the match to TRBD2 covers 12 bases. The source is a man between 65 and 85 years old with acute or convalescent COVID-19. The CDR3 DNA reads TGTGCCAGCAGTGAGACTAGCGGGAGTAGGTACAAACAAGAGACCCAGTACTTC. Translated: CASSETSGSRYKQETQYF.